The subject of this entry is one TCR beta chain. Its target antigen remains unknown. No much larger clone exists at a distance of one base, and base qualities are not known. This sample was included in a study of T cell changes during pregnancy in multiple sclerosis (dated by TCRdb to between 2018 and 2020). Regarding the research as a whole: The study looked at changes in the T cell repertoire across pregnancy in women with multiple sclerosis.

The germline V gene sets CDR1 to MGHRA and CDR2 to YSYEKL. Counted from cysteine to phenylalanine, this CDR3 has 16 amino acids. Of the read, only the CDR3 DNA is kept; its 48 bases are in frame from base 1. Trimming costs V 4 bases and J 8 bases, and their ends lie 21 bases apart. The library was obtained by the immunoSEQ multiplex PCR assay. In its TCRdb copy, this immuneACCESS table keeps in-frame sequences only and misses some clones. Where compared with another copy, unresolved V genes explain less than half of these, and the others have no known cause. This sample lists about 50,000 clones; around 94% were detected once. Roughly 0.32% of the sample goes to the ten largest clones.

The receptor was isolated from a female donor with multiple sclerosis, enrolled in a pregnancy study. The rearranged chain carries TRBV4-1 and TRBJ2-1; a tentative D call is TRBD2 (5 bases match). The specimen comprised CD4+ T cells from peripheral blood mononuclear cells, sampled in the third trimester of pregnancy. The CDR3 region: CASSLKLLLVADEQFF. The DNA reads TGCGCCAGCAGCCTTAAGCTACTACTAGTTGCCGATGAGCAGTTCTTC.